The rows below give T cell receptor beta chains drawn from one sample of a study of memory CD4+ T cells and cytomegalovirus serostatus. The table came from immunoSEQ multiplex PCR; TCRdb's copy has only in-frame clones and leaves some out. The top ten hold under 3% of the sample, which has about 56,000 clones, over 65% seen once. Sequencing was carried out using memory CD4+ T cells from blood. These receptors were collected from an adult in good health and CMV-seropositive. Both conserved end residues are part of each CDR3. D genes are given only for firm matches. Some rows mark clone size as missing; the rest say once, few, many or name a class of expanded clone.

DNA | CDR3 | length | size | J | V | D
TGTGCCAGCAGCTTGGGGACACCTCCGAGGGGTGAGCAGTTCTTC | CASSLGTPPRGEQFF | 15 | few | TRBJ2-1 | TRBV7-2 | .
TGTGCCAGCAGCTCCGGGGTGGGGCAGTTCTTC | CASSSGVGQFF | 11 | few | TRBJ2-1 | TRBV7-3 | .
TGCGCCAGCAGCCAAGAAAGAAGGGCTAGCGGGAGCTCCTACAATGAGCAGTTCTTC | CASSQERRASGSSYNEQFF | 19 | . | TRBJ2-1 | TRBV4-1 | TRBD2
TGTGCCAGCAGGGCGGGGGCCGCGAACACCGGGGAGCTGTTTTTT | CASRAGAANTGELFF | 15 | . | TRBJ2-2 | TRBV6-6 | .
TGTGCCAGCAGCCGGCCCGGGACTGAATATGGCTACACCTTC | CASSRPGTEYGYTF | 14 | . | TRBJ1-2 | TRBV5-4 | .
TGTGCCAGCAGCTTAGCTCCACGCGCTGAAGCTTTCTTT | CASSLAPRAEAFF | 13 | . | TRBJ1-1 | TRBV11-3 | .
TGCGCCAGCAGCCCTAATAACATGGGGGAAAAACTGTTTTTT | CASSPNNMGEKLFF | 14 | . | TRBJ1-4 | TRBV5-1 | .
TGTGCCAGTAGGAAAACTAGGGGCGCCGACTACGAGCAGTACTTC | CASRKTRGADYEQYF | 15 | . | TRBJ2-7 | TRBV19 | .
TGTGCCAGCAGCGCCCGGGGTGGGAACGAGCAGTACTTC | CASSARGGNEQYF | 13 | once | TRBJ2-7 | TRBV7-8 | .
TGCGCCAGCAGCTTGATCGGGGGACAGGGTCAAGAGACCCAGTACTTC | CASSLIGGQGQETQYF | 16 | . | TRBJ2-5 | TRBV5-1 | TRBD1
TGTGCCAGTAGTCTGGACAGGGGCACAGATACGCAGTATTTT | CASSLDRGTDTQYF | 14 | few | TRBJ2-3 | TRBV19 | TRBD1
TGTGCCAGCAGCTTAACACAGGAGCACTATGGCTACACCTTC | CASSLTQEHYGYTF | 14 | . | TRBJ1-2 | TRBV7-9 | .
TGTGCCAGCAGCAAAGTGTCGTGGCTACCCAGGGGATATGGAACTGAAGCTTTCTTT | CASSKVSWLPRGYGTEAFF | 19 | few | TRBJ1-1 | TRBV21-1 | .
TGTGCCAGCAGCTCGAGGGGCGAGCAGCCCCAGCATTTT | CASSSRGEQPQHF | 13 | . | TRBJ1-5 | TRBV7-2 | .
TGTGCCACCAGCAGAGATCTGGGTTTGAGCGAGCAGTACTTC | CATSRDLGLSEQYF | 14 | . | TRBJ2-7 | TRBV15 | .
TGTGCCAGCAGCGTCGAGACAGGGGGGGCAGATACGCAGTATTTT | CASSVETGGADTQYF | 15 | once | TRBJ2-3 | TRBV9 | TRBD1
TGTGCCAGCAGCTTAGATCAGGGGGGGTCGACCCGCACAGATACGCAGTATTTT | CASSLDQGGSTRTDTQYF | 18 | . | TRBJ2-3 | TRBV11-3 | .
TGCGCCAGCAGGTTTAAGGTAGTCGGAACAGATACGCAGTATTTT | CASRFKVVGTDTQYF | 15 | . | TRBJ2-3 | TRBV5-1 | .
TGCGCCAGCAGCTTGGGCCAATTGAACAATGAGCAGTTCTTC | CASSLGQLNNEQFF | 14 | . | TRBJ2-1 | TRBV5-1 | .
TGTGCCAGCAAGGGGAGGAGGGCTACGGGACTCTACAATGAGCAGTTCTTC | CASKGRRATGLYNEQFF | 17 | few | TRBJ2-1 | TRBV27 | .
TGTGCCAGCAGCTTAGCCTCGGACAGGCGGGAGAACACTGAAGCTTTCTTT | CASSLASDRRENTEAFF | 17 | . | TRBJ1-1 | TRBV11-3 | TRBD1
TGTGCCAGCAGCTTAGCAGGGTTTGGGTACAATGAGCAGTTCTTC | CASSLAGFGYNEQFF | 15 | once | TRBJ2-1 | TRBV13 | .
TGTGCCAGCAGCTTAGTTGGGGGAGGCACAGATACGCAGTATTTT | CASSLVGGGTDTQYF | 15 | . | TRBJ2-3 | TRBV7-6 | .
TGTGCCATCAGTCCTGAGGCCGGCGAGCAGTACTTC | CAISPEAGEQYF | 12 | once | TRBJ2-7 | TRBV10-3 | .
TGCAGCGTTGCCAGGGGGAGCAATCAGCCCCAGCATTTT | CSVARGSNQPQHF | 13 | . | TRBJ1-5 | TRBV29-1 | TRBD1
TGTGCCAGCAGCTTAACGACTAGCGTTGACACCGGGGAGCTGTTTTTT | CASSLTTSVDTGELFF | 16 | few | TRBJ2-2 | TRBV11-3 | TRBD2
TGCAGCGTTGAGGGCCTCGGGACAGGCCTCTCCTACGAGCAGTACTTC | CSVEGLGTGLSYEQYF | 16 | few | TRBJ2-7 | TRBV29-1 | TRBD1
TGTGCCAGCAGTTTAGTGGACACCGGGGAGCTGTTTTTT | CASSLVDTGELFF | 13 | . | TRBJ2-2 | TRBV28 | .
TGTGCCAGCAGATCCATTACAGATACGCAGTATTTT | CASRSITDTQYF | 12 | . | TRBJ2-3 | TRBV28 | .
TGTGCCATCAGTGAGTTCTACGAGCAGTACTTC | CAISEFYEQYF | 11 | . | TRBJ2-7 | TRBV10-3 | .
TGTGCCAGCAGCGTTCAACAGGGGACCGAGCAGTACTTC | CASSVQQGTEQYF | 13 | . | TRBJ2-7 | TRBV14 | TRBD1
TGCAGCGTTGCCCCAAGGGCGCAAGAGACCCAGTACTTC | CSVAPRAQETQYF | 13 | . | TRBJ2-5 | TRBV29-1 | .
TGTGCCAGCAGCTTAGCGGGCGGGAGCTTCAGCGAGCAGTACTTC | CASSLAGGSFSEQYF | 15 | . | TRBJ2-7 | TRBV7-2 | TRBD2
TGCGCGAGCGGGCCCTCTGGGGCCAACGTCCTGACTTTC | CASGPSGANVLTF | 13 | . | TRBJ2-6 | TRBV5-1 | .
TGTGCCAGCAGTGAACAGGGGTTCGGGGAGCTGTTTTTT | CASSEQGFGELFF | 13 | . | TRBJ2-2 | TRBV2 | .
TGTGCCTGGAGTGCAGGAGCGGGGCGCGAGAACATTCAGTACTTC | CAWSAGAGRENIQYF | 15 | few | TRBJ2-4 | TRBV30 | TRBD2
TGTGCCAGTTCCAGCCCCGGGGGATGGCACACTGAAGCTTTCTTT | CASSSPGGWHTEAFF | 15 | . | TRBJ1-1 | TRBV19 | .
TGTGCCAGCAACTTTGTACTAGCGGCTCCCAATGAGCAGTTCTTC | CASNFVLAAPNEQFF | 15 | . | TRBJ2-1 | TRBV6-6 | TRBD2
TGTGCCAGCAGCTTTGATTGGGGGGTAACTGAAGCTTTCTTT | CASSFDWGVTEAFF | 14 | . | TRBJ1-1 | TRBV7-9 | .
TGTGCCAGCAGTCTCGGAGCGGGTCTAGCCAAAAACATTCAGTACTTC | CASSLGAGLAKNIQYF | 16 | . | TRBJ2-4 | TRBV28 | .
TGCGCCAGCAGCACTGACAGGGCCGGAATGAACACTGAAGCTTTCTTT | CASSTDRAGMNTEAFF | 16 | . | TRBJ1-1 | TRBV10-2 | TRBD1
TGTGCCAGCAGTTCAGGGGCCAGACAGGCAACAGGAGAGACCCAGTACTTC | CASSSGARQATGETQYF | 17 | many | TRBJ2-5 | TRBV2 | .
TGTGCCATCAGTGGCGCCGGGGCCCCTGGGGCCAACGTCCTGACTTTC | CAISGAGAPGANVLTF | 16 | . | TRBJ2-6 | TRBV10-3 | .
TGTGCCAGCAGTTTTACCTACACAGATACGCAGTATTTT | CASSFTYTDTQYF | 13 | . | TRBJ2-3 | TRBV27 | .
TGTGCCAGTTCGAGTTACCGTGGCACAGATACGCAGTATTTT | CASSSYRGTDTQYF | 14 | once | TRBJ2-3 | TRBV18 | .
TGTGCCAGCAGCTTGAACGGGGAAAGGCAGTACTTC | CASSLNGERQYF | 12 | . | TRBJ2-7 | TRBV11-3 | .
TGTGCCTGGAGTACATCGGTAAGCAATCAGCCCCAGCATTTT | CAWSTSVSNQPQHF | 14 | . | TRBJ1-5 | TRBV30 | .
TGCAGCGTTGAACTTTACTCCGGGACAATCTCCTACAATGAGCAGTTCTTC | CSVELYSGTISYNEQFF | 17 | . | TRBJ2-1 | TRBV29-1 | .
TGTGCCAGCAGTTGGACAGGGGGCTACACTGAAGCTTTCTTT | CASSWTGGYTEAFF | 14 | . | TRBJ1-1 | TRBV27 | TRBD1
TGTGCCAGTAAAGAGACCCAGTACTTC | CASKETQYF | 9 | . | TRBJ2-5 | TRBV19 | .
TGTGCCAGCACCCTGAACAGTAACTATGGCTACACCTTC | CASTLNSNYGYTF | 13 | . | TRBJ1-2 | TRBV6-1 | .
TGTGCCAGCAGTGTTTACGGGAGGGGGGTTGGCGAGCAGTACTTC | CASSVYGRGVGEQYF | 15 | . | TRBJ2-7 | TRBV2 | TRBD2
TGTGCCAGCTCACCGGGGGGATCCAACGTCCTGACTTTC | CASSPGGSNVLTF | 13 | . | TRBJ2-6 | TRBV18 | .
TGTGCCAGCAGTGGACGCGGGCAGACTTCGAACACCGGGGAGCTGTTTTTT | CASSGRGQTSNTGELFF | 17 | . | TRBJ2-2 | TRBV25-1 | .
TGTGCCAGTAGTATACAGGGGGCGGACACTGAAGCTTTCTTT | CASSIQGADTEAFF | 14 | . | TRBJ1-1 | TRBV19 | TRBD1
TGTGCCAGCAGCTCCCTAGCGGGACGCAACAATGAGCAGTTCTTC | CASSSLAGRNNEQFF | 15 | few | TRBJ2-1 | TRBV9 | TRBD2
TGTGCCAGCAGCTTAGTTTTTAGCGGGAGTGTGAATGAGCAGTTCTTC | CASSLVFSGSVNEQFF | 16 | few | TRBJ2-1 | TRBV11-2 | TRBD2
TGTGCCAGCAGACTTTGGGGCGGGAGGGCCCCAGATACGCAGTATTTT | CASRLWGGRAPDTQYF | 16 | few | TRBJ2-3 | TRBV5-4 | TRBD2